This T cell receptor beta chain was captured by sequencing in a study of blood T cell repertoires in COVID-19. TCRdb's copy holds only in-frame clones and misses some; the assay was immunoSEQ multiplex PCR. Of roughly 260,000 clones listed, approximately 90% are singletons. Germline trimming cut 1 base from V and 5 bases from J; bases unmatched to any gene: 9. CDR1 and CDR2 from the germline V gene are SGHTA and FQGNSA. The CDR3 is 16 residues long. Input material: peripheral blood. The chain employs TRBV7-2 and TRBJ2-5, with 8 nucleotides matching TRBD1. The receptor was derived from a woman between 40 and 50 years old with acute or convalescent COVID-19. DNA for the CDR3: TGTGCCAGCAGCTTAGGATCAGCGCACAGGGGGGAGACCCAGTACTTC. Its translation is CASSLGSAHRGETQYF.